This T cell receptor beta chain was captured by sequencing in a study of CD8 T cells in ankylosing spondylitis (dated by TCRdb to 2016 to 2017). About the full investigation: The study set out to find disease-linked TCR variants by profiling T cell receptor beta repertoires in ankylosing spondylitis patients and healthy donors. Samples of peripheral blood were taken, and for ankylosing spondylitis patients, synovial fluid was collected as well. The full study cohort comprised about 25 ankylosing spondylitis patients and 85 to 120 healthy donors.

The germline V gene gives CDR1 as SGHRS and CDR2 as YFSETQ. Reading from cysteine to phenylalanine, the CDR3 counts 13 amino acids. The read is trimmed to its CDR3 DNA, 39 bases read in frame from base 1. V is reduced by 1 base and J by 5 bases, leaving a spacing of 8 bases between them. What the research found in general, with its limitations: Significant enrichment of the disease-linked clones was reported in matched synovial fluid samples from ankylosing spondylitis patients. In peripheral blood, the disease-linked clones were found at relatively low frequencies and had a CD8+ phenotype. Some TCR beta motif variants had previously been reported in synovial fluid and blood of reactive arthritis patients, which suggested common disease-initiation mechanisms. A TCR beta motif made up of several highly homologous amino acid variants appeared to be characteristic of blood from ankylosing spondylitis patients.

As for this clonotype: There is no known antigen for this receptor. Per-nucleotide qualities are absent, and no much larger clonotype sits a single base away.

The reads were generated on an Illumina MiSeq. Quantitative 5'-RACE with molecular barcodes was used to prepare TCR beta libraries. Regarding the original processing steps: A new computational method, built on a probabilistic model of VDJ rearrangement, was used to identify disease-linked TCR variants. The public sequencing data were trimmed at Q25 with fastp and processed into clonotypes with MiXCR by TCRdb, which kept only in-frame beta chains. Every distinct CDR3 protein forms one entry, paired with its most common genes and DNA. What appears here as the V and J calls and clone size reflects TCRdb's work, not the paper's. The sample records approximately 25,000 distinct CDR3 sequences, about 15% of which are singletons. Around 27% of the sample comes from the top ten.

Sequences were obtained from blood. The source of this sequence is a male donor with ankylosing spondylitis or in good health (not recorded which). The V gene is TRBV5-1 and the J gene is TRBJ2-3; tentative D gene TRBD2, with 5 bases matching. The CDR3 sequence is CASSLLGRDTQYF. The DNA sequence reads TGCGCCAGCAGCTTGTTAGGGAGAGATACGCAGTATTTT.